The 12 T cell receptor beta chains presented below share a single source sample, sequenced in a study of shared clonotypes between healthy human individuals (dated by TCRdb to 2020 to 2021). Receptor libraries were prepared by the immunoSEQ multiplex PCR assay. TCRdb limited this immuneACCESS table to in-frame rearrangements with V and J called. A share of clones is missing; checked studies link under half to unresolved V genes, and the rest is unexplained. The table for this sample lists 1.6 million or so clones; around 98.5% of them were counted only once. The ten largest make up 0.36% of the sample. The sequenced sample was naive CD4+ T cells sorted from blood. The cell subset or site label of this sample denotes: CD45RA+ positively selected. These receptors were obtained from a man aged 25 to 40 in good health.

The V gene is TRBV18, the J gene TRBJ1-3; D unresolved. V was cut by 4 bases and J by 0 bases, with 19 bases left in between. Germline loops: CDR1 KGHSH, CDR2 LQKENI. The CDR3 is 18 residues long. For the CDR3, the DNA is TGTGCCAGCTCACTAAAAGGTGCAGGCGCGGGCTCTGGAAACACCATATATTTT. Protein: CASSLKGAGAGSGNTIYF.

V gene TRBV19 combines with J gene TRBJ2-1; the D is unclear. The CDR3 sequence is 13 residues long. Germline values: CDR1 LNHDA, CDR2 SQIVND (reference sequence). Trimming took 7 bases from V and 2 from J, leaving 9 bases between them. Here the CDR3 reads CASTGRTYNEQFF. CDR3 coding DNA: TGTGCCAGTACAGGTCGAACCTACAATGAGCAGTTCTTC. Drawing the rest from reference TRBV19 and TRBJ2-1, the complete variable domain is DGGITQSPKYLFRKEGQNVTLSCEQNLNHDAMYWYRQDPGQGLRLIYYSQIVNDFQKGDIAEGYSVSREKKESFPLTVTSAQKNPTAFYLCASTGRTYNEQFFGPGTRLTVL.

This sequence joins TRBV6-5 and TRBJ2-7; 14 nucleotides match TRBD2. Germline trimming cut 7 bases from V and 5 bases from J; bases unmatched to any gene: 7. CDR1 is MNHEY and CDR2 is SVGAGI in the germline V gene. The CDR3 consists of 15 residues. CDR3: CASKKTSGRVHEQYF. CDR3 coding DNA: TGTGCCAGCAAGAAGACTAGCGGGAGGGTCCACGAGCAGTACTTC.

The V and J genes are TRBV6-1 and TRBJ2-5; TRBD2 is a possible D gene (5 bases). Germline-derived CDR1 and CDR2 are MNHNS and SASEGT. Trimming removed 3 bases from V and 4 bases from J, with 15 bases in between. This CDR3 is built from 15 residues. The DNA of the CDR3 is TGTGCCAGCAGTGAGATCCGAGGGTCGGGAGAGACCCAGTACTTC. Amino acids: CASSEIRGSGETQYF.

This chain uses TRBV28 with TRBJ2-7, with 9 bases lining up with TRBD2. Per germline, CDR1 MDHEN and CDR2 SYDVKM. Unmatched junction bases numbered 7, after V lost 8 bases and J lost 2 bases. The CDR3 totals 14 residues. The CDR3 DNA follows: TGTGCCAGCCGTGGGCCTAGCGGGACCTACGAGCAGTACTTC. Encoded protein: CASRGPSGTYEQYF.

The chain recombines TRBV5-1 with TRBJ2-1, with 9 bases matching TRBD1. V lost 4 bases to trimming and J lost 11 bases; unmatched junction nucleotides: 10. Germline CDR1 SGHRS, CDR2 YFSETQ. CDR3 length equals 14 residues. This CDR3 is CASSGRDRARKQFF. The CDR3 region has the DNA TGCGCCAGCAGCGGGAGGGACAGGGCTCGAAAGCAGTTCTTC.

V gene TRBV19 combines with J gene TRBJ2-7, with unresolved D. Per germline, CDR1 LNHDA and CDR2 SQIVND (reference sequence). Trimming cost V 5 bases and J 2 bases, with 16 bases left between them. This CDR3 region has 15 residues. This CDR3 is CASSPEPGATYEQYF. DNA of the CDR3: TGTGCCAGTAGTCCGGAACCAGGTGCCACCTACGAGCAGTACTTC.

In the case of this clone: This sample includes further DNA sequences coding for the same CDR3. The CDR3 loop is CASSRGTTDTQYF. The CDR3 DNA sequence: TGCGCCAGCAGCCGTGGAACCACAGATACGCAGTATTTT. V is TRBV5-1 and J is TRBJ2-3; no clear D. Between the trimmed V and J ends, which lost 4 bases and 2 bases, there was a span of 8 bases. This CDR3 has 13 residues. Germline V gene sequence: CDR1 SGHRS, CDR2 YFSETQ.

The chain uses TRBV13 and TRBJ1-2; perhaps TRBD1 as D (5 bases). The CDR3 runs 12 residues. Germline CDR1 PRHDT, CDR2 FYEKMQ (reference sequence). Trimming stripped 8 bases from V and 6 bases from J, with 13 bases between. CDR3 sequence: CASRGALNGYTF. The DNA for the CDR3 is TGTGCCAGCCGAGGGGCCTTGAATGGCTACACCTTC.

This CDR3 is CASSLVGLAGTLSYEQYF. The CDR3 region has the DNA TGTGCCAGCAGCTTAGTCGGACTAGCGGGAACCTTATCCTACGAGCAGTACTTC. The chain employs TRBV7-8 and TRBJ2-7; 12 bases are a match to TRBD2. Losses at the gene ends were 1 base for V and 1 base for J; bases not matched to a gene: 8. Germline V gives CDR1 SGHVS, CDR2 FQNEAQ. The CDR3 length is 18 residues.

The V and J genes are TRBV7-2 and TRBJ2-7; the match to TRBD1 covers 8 bases. The CDR3 has 15 amino acids. Per the germline V gene, CDR1 is SGHTA and CDR2 is FQGNSA. The V segment lost 4 bases and the J segment 4 bases; nucleotides outside the gene matches: 9. Here the CDR3 reads CASSSEPGQVYEQYF. The CDR3 DNA reads TGTGCCAGCAGCTCGGAGCCGGGACAGGTATACGAGCAGTACTTC.

This clone was detected only once. The rearrangement links TRBV10-3 to TRBJ2-7, with 8 bases that match TRBD1. V shed 6 bases and J 3 bases; nucleotides not matched to a gene: 7. The germline V gene encodes CDR1 ENHRY and CDR2 SYGVKD. This CDR3 spans 14 amino acids. This CDR3 reads CAIRGQGGLYEQYF. Here the CDR3 DNA reads TGTGCCATCAGAGGACAGGGAGGCCTCTACGAGCAGTACTTC.